Each of the 10 T cell receptor beta chains below was sequenced from the same sample in a study of blood T cell repertoires in COVID-19. The data were produced by immunoSEQ multiplex PCR, yet TCRdb's version contains in-frame clones alone and is incomplete. Of 140,000 or so clones in the sample, roughly 80% were seen once. The sequencing sample was made of PBMCs or T cells enriched from blood (not recorded which). The source is a man in his fifties who had recovered from COVID-19.

As concerns this clone: The CDR3 carries no conserved terminal phenylalanine or tryptophan, so it likely arises from a read error. Because the CDR3's place on the DNA is in doubt, the DNA is left out and the CDR3 is given as listed by TCRdb. The chain carries TRBV10-3 and TRBJ1-2. The germline V gene has CDR1 ENHRY and CDR2 SYGVKD. The CDR3 is 11 amino acids in total, end residues counted. This chain's CDR3 is CAISDGLFGLL.

The chain recombines TRBV5-4 with TRBJ2-3; 12 bases are a match to TRBD2. CDR3 size: 18 residues. Germline CDR1 reads SGHNT; CDR2 reads YYREEE (reference sequence). The V and J ends lost 7 bases and 1 base, in that order; junction bases with no gene match: 13. The chain's CDR3 is CASGFGASGGGRTDTQYF. Written as DNA, the CDR3 is TGTGCCAGCGGTTTTGGGGCTAGCGGGGGGGGGCGCACAGATACGCAGTATTTT.

The chain has TRBV4-3 and TRBJ1-2; D is unresolved. This CDR3 comprises 15 residues. Germline lookup yields CDR1 LGHNA and CDR2 YSLEER. V was trimmed by 1 base and J by 4 bases, leaving 13 bases between them. The CDR3 nucleotides are TGCGCCAGCAGCCAAGGACATCAACTCTCCTATGGCTACACCTTC. Translation: CASSQGHQLSYGYTF.

V and J are TRBV28 and TRBJ1-2; 7 nucleotides agree with TRBD1. V dropped 8 bases and J dropped 6; count of bases not matched to a gene: 9. CDR3 length: 13 residues. CDR1 is MDHEN and CDR2 is SYDVKM in the germline V gene. The CDR3, as DNA: TGTGCCAGCGGTGAGACAGGGTACGATGGCTACACCTTC. This translates into CASGETGYDGYTF.

The table lists this clone with a few counts. This rearrangement joins TRBV5-1 to TRBJ1-2; no definite D call. V shed 0 bases and J shed 7 bases, with 13 bases lying between them. CDR1 SGHRS and CDR2 YFSETQ come from the germline V gene. The CDR3 has 14 residues. In DNA, the CDR3 is TGCGCCAGCAGCTTGGGCAGAGACAAATCTGGCTACACCTTC. Protein: CASSLGRDKSGYTF.

V gene TRBV3-1 (or the pseudogene TRBV3-2) combines with J gene TRBJ2-5; 8 positions agree with TRBD2. Per germline, CDR1 LGHDT and CDR2 YNNKEL (reference sequence). Trimming removed 3 bases from V and 4 bases from J; junction bases left unmatched: 22. This CDR3 is 20 amino acids long. The CDR3 DNA follows: TGTGCCAGCAGCCATCCACTGGCCCAGGCGGGGGGTTCCGAGGGAGAGACCCAGTACTTC. This gives the protein CASSHPLAQAGGSEGETQYF.

This sequence joins TRBV9 and TRBJ1-2, with a weak D call TRBD1 (5 bases). The V gene lost 4 bases and the J gene lost 6 bases, with 13 bases spanning the gap. This CDR3 has 13 amino acids. The germline CDR1 and CDR2 sequences are SGDLS and YYNGEE. CDR3 nucleotide sequence: TGTGCCAGCAGCCCCAAGGTAGGGGATGGCTACACCTTC. Residues: CASSPKVGDGYTF.

The genes are TRBV20-1 and TRBJ2-3; maybe TRBD2 (5 bases). CDR3 length: 11 residues. Trimming shortened V by 6 bases and J by 4 bases, and 8 bases separated the two germline ends. Per germline, CDR1 DFQATT and CDR2 SNEGSKA (reference sequence). The CDR3: CSASEADTQYF. The CDR3 bases are TGCAGTGCGTCGGAGGCAGATACGCAGTATTTT.

V gene TRBV29-1 combines with J gene TRBJ1-2; 8 bases map to TRBD1. The ends lost 6 bases at V and 7 bases at J; junction bases unmatched: 10. Germline CDR1 SQVTM, CDR2 ANQGSEA. The CDR3 length is 13 residues. CDR3 loop: CSVWTGKAGGYTF. CDR3 DNA: TGCAGCGTATGGACAGGGAAGGCGGGTGGCTACACCTTC.

J is TRBJ2-2 and V is TRBV28, with 15 bases that match TRBD2. CDR3 length equals 22 residues. Germline V gene sequence: CDR1 MDHEN, CDR2 SYDVKM. Unmatched junction bases numbered 14, after V lost 3 bases and J lost 0 bases. The DNA of the CDR3 is TGTGCCAGCAGTTTTGATGCCCGTTGGACTAGCGGGGGGGGTTCGAACACCGGGGAGCTGTTTTTT. It codes for CASSFDARWTSGGGSNTGELFF. Looking up the rest from reference TRBV28 and TRBJ2-2 gives the full variable domain: DVKVTQSSRYLVKRTGEKVFLECVQDMDHENMFWYRQDPGLGLRLIYFSYDVKMKEKGDIPEGYSVSREKKERFSLILESASTNQTSMYLCASSFDARWTSGGGSNTGELFFGEGSRLTVL.